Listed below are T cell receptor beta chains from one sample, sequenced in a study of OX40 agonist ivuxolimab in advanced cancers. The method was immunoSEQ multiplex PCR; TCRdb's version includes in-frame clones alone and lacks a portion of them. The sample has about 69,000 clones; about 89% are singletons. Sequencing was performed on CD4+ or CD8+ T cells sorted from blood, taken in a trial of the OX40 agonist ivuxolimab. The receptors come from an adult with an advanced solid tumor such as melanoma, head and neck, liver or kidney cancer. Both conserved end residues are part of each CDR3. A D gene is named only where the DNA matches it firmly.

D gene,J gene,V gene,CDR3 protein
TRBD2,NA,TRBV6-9,CASSSGRWAYEQYF
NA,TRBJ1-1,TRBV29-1,CSVAFYDSEAFF
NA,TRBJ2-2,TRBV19,CASSSQGLSGELFF
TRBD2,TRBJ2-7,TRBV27,CASSLLLGGVAYEQYF
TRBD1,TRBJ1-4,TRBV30,CAWSLRDRVEKLFF
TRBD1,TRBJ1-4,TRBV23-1,CASSLGPHRDRGLSTNEKLFF
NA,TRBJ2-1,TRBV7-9,CASSFSDVVVANEQFF
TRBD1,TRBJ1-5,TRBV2,CASSRDRGPQPQHF
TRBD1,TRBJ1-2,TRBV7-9,CASSKNQGEHYGYTF
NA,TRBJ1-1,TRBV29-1,CSASDGRGTEAFF
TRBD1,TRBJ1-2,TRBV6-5,CASSYREDRGIYGYTF
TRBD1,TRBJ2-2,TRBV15,CATSGTGVNTGELFF
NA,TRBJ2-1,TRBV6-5,CASGRYNEQFF
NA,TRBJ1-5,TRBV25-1,CASSGEGRNQPQHF
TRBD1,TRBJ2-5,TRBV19,CASSIGGQGGKTQYF
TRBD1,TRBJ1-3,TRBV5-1,CASSLGQGVAGNTIYF
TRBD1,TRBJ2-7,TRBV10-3,CAISEYRGQGYEQYF
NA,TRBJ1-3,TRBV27,CASGGRGGNTIYF
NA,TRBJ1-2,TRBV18,CASSPGGGNYGYTF
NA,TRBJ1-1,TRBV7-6,CASSLAEGTEAFF
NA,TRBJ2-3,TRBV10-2,CASSGPGDTQYF
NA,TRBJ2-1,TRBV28,CASSSPRGGRSYNEQFF
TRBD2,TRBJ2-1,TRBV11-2,CASRRTSGATYNEQFF
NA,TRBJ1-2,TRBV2,CASNYFGRDGYTF
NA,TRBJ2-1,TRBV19,CASSAFGSVGNNEQFF